This T cell receptor beta chain was sequenced for a study of blood T cells in healthy people across ages. Sample-barcoded 5' priming and a J-beta primer mix drove a second PCR of 7 to 11 cycles. A template-switch adaptor that had 12 random nucleotides put a tag on each cDNA molecule. TCRdb processed the 5' RACE reads anew with MiXCR; each CDR3 protein has one entry. The table shows about 830,000 distinct CDR3 sequences, with 58% occurring only once. This clonotype turned up a few times. The CDR3 consists of 13 residues. The V end lost 3 bases, the J end lost 1 base, and 9 bases lay between the germline ends. Germline V gene data show CDR1 as DFQATT and CDR2 as SNEGSKA (reference sequence).

The specimen was blood. The source of this sequence is a man between 25 and 39 years old in good health. V is TRBV20-1 and J is TRBJ1-1; D unclear. The chain's CDR3 is CSASTPTNTEAFF. CDR3 in DNA: TGCAGTGCTAGCACACCTACGAACACTGAAGCTTTCTTT.